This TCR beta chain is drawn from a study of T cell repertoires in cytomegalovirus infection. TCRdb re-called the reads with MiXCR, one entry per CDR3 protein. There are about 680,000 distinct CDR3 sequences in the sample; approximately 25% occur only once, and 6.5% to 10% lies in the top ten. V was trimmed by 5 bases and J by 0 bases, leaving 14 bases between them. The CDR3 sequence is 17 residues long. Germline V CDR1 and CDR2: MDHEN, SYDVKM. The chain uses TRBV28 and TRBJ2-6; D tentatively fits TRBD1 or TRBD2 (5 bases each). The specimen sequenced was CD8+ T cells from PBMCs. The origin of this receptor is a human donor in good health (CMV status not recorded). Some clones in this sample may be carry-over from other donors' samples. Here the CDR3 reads CASSPGTDSSGANVLTF. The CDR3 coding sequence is TGTGCCAGCAGTCCCGGGACCGACTCCTCTGGGGCCAACGTCCTGACTTTC.